These 27 T cell receptor beta chains were all obtained from the same sample, sequenced in a study of blood T cell repertoires in COVID-19. Sequencing was performed with immunoSEQ multiplex PCR; in TCRdb, only in-frame clones are kept and a portion is missing. The table includes approximately 53,000 clones, 85% to 90% detected once. Sequencing was done on a sample of peripheral blood. The receptor set was obtained from a human donor in a cohort sampled during active COVID-19.

With respect to this clone: This same CDR3 is encoded by further DNA sequences in the sample. This chain uses TRBV9 with TRBJ2-5; D is perhaps TRBD2 (6 bases). The V and J ends lost 0 bases and 1 base respectively, with 7 bases between them. Germline V lookup: CDR1 SGDLS, CDR2 YYNGEE. The CDR3 length is 14 residues. The CDR3 DNA sequence: TGTGCCAGCAGCGTAGGAGCGGGCCAAGAGACCCAGTACTTC. This sequence encodes CASSVGAGQETQYF.

The V and J genes are TRBV6-4 and TRBJ1-1; D unclear. Trimming stripped 2 bases from V and 11 bases from J, with 15 bases between. CDR1 is MRHNA and CDR2 is SNTAGT in the germline V gene. The CDR3 runs 13 residues. CDR3 in DNA: TGTGCCAGCAGTGACCCCTCACACCCGAGGGCTTTCTTT. It encodes CASSDPSHPRAFF.

This chain connects TRBV24-1 to TRBJ2-1, with D maybe TRBD2 (5 bases). Germline lookup yields CDR1 KGHDR and CDR2 SFDVKD. CDR3 length: 12 residues. V was shortened by 7 bases and J by 12 bases, with 15 bases between the two germline ends. The CDR3 coding sequence is TGTGCCACCAGCAGCGGTTCCGTGGTGCAGTTCTTC. It translates to CATSSGSVVQFF.

The chain recombines TRBV5-1 with TRBJ2-3, with 10 bases matching TRBD1. Germline values: CDR1 SGHRS, CDR2 YFSETQ. V shed 4 bases and J 2 bases; nucleotides not matched to a gene: 7. CDR3 length: 16 amino acids. In nucleotides, the CDR3 is TGCGCCAGCAGCGTCAGGACAGGGGGGAACACAGATACGCAGTATTTT. Its protein product is CASSVRTGGNTDTQYF.

In this sample, this clone turned up once. The chain couples TRBV28 to TRBJ2-5; TRBD1 matches 8 bases. This CDR3 spans 16 amino acids. Germline loops: CDR1 MDHEN, CDR2 SYDVKM. Trimming took 2 bases from V and 4 from J; bases not matched to a gene: 9. The chain's CDR3 is CASSLNGQGQGETQYF. The CDR3 bases are TGTGCCAGCAGTTTAAACGGACAGGGCCAGGGAGAGACCCAGTACTTC.

The rearrangement uses TRBV6-6 and TRBJ2-7; 8 bases align to TRBD2. Looked up from germline, CDR1 is MNHNY and CDR2 is SVGAGI (reference sequence). The CDR3 is 16 amino acids. The V segment lost 3 bases and the J segment 4 bases; nucleotides outside the gene matches: 11. The CDR3 region has the DNA TGTGCCAGCAGTTATCCTCCCCCGGGACTAGAATACGAGCAGTACTTC. It yields the protein CASSYPPPGLEYEQYF.

This clone has a handful of counts. The rearrangement uses TRBV18 and TRBJ1-1; D is unresolved. Trimming cost V 1 base and J 1 base, with 7 bases left between them. Germline CDR1 reads KGHSH; CDR2 reads LQKENI. The CDR3 contains 14 residues. The CDR3 reads CASSPQSSNTEAFF. The CDR3, as DNA: TGTGCCAGCTCACCACAAAGCTCGAACACTGAAGCTTTCTTT.

This sequence joins TRBV7-9 and TRBJ2-7; unclear D gene. Germline CDR1 reads SEHNR; CDR2 reads FQNEAQ (reference sequence). Trimming left V 2 bases short and J 2 bases short, with 7 bases between. CDR3 length: 13 residues. CDR3 in amino acids: CASSLLQTYEQYV. The CDR3 bases are TGTGCCAGCAGCTTACTACAGACCTACGAGCAGTACGTC.

The chain employs TRBV13 and TRBJ2-3; 11 bases line up with TRBD2. Germline CDR1 PRHDT, CDR2 FYEKMQ (reference sequence). CDR3 length: 18 amino acids. The junction had 9 bases not matched to a gene; V was cut back by 1 base and J by 3 bases. DNA for the CDR3: TGTGCCAGCAGCTTAGAGACTAGCGGGACCAGCGGGACAGATACGCAGTATTTT. Amino acid sequence: CASSLETSGTSGTDTQYF.

The chain recombines TRBV6-1 with TRBJ1-5; 7 nucleotides match TRBD1. V dropped 1 base and J dropped 4; count of bases not matched to a gene: 7. This CDR3 region has 16 residues. The germline CDR1 and CDR2 sequences are MNHNS and SASEGT. CDR3 loop: CASSEGWTGGNQPQHF. Written as DNA, the CDR3 is TGTGCCAGCAGTGAAGGTTGGACAGGAGGGAATCAGCCCCAGCATTTT.

This chain links TRBV28 with TRBJ2-3; 9 bases line up with TRBD2. Germline trimming cut 4 bases from V and 5 bases from J; bases unmatched to any gene: 16. The CDR3 sequence is 18 residues long. The germline CDR1 and CDR2 sequences are MDHEN and SYDVKM. CDR3 DNA: TGTGCCAGCAGTTCCCCTGCAAGGGGGAAACTAGCGGGAGATACGCAGTATTTT. This gives the protein CASSSPARGKLAGDTQYF.

V gene TRBV27 combines with J gene TRBJ2-1; a possible D gene is TRBD1 (6 bases). Germline V CDR1 and CDR2: MNHEY, SMNVEV (reference sequence). The CDR3 extends over 15 amino acids. V gave up 3 bases and J gave up 0 bases, with 9 bases separating them. The CDR3 nucleotides read TGTGCCAGCAGTTTGCAGGGGACCTCCTACAATGAGCAGTTCTTC. Its protein product is CASSLQGTSYNEQFF.

The chain recombines TRBV7-9 with TRBJ2-1, with TRBD2 matching over 10 bases. The CDR3 totals 14 residues. The germline CDR1 and CDR2 sequences are SEHNR and FQNEAQ (reference sequence). The junction had 2 bases not matched to a gene; V was cut back by 4 bases and J by 5 bases. In DNA form, the CDR3 reads TGTGCCAGCAGCTCGGGACTAGCGAACAATGAGCAGTTCTTC. Its translation: CASSSGLANNEQFF.

The V and J genes are TRBV7-2 and TRBJ2-7, with TRBD2 as a possible D gene (6 bases). CDR1 and CDR2 from the germline V gene are SGHTA and FQGNSA. The CDR3 spans 13 residues. V shed 0 bases and J shed 7 bases, with 10 bases lying between them. This CDR3 reads CASSLAGGGEQYV. The CDR3 DNA reads as TGTGCCAGCAGCTTAGCGGGAGGCGGGGAGCAGTACGTC.

The chain has TRBV28 and TRBJ2-2, with 7 bases matching TRBD1. Unmatched junction bases numbered 4, after V lost 3 bases and J lost 0 bases. The germline CDR1 and CDR2 sequences are MDHEN and SYDVKM. The CDR3 has 16 residues. Here the CDR3 reads CASSLLGTANTGELFF. The DNA of the CDR3 is TGTGCCAGCAGTTTGCTCGGGACAGCGAACACCGGGGAGCTGTTTTTT. The whole variable domain, remainder taken from reference TRBV28 and TRBJ2-2, is DVKVTQSSRYLVKRTGEKVFLECVQDMDHENMFWYRQDPGLGLRLIYFSYDVKMKEKGDIPEGYSVSREKKERFSLILESASTNQTSMYLCASSLLGTANTGELFFGEGSRLTVL.

V usage is TRBV28 and J usage is TRBJ2-1; 7 bases are shared with TRBD1. V dropped 8 bases and J dropped 9; count of bases not matched to a gene: 16. Germline V gene sequence: CDR1 MDHEN, CDR2 SYDVKM. The CDR3 spans 15 residues. This CDR3 reads CASGPFETGYVEQFF. The CDR3 nucleotides read TGTGCCAGCGGACCTTTTGAGACAGGGTATGTTGAGCAGTTCTTC. The full variable domain, in which reference TRBV28 and TRBJ2-1 provide the parts outside the CDR3, is DVKVTQSSRYLVKRTGEKVFLECVQDMDHENMFWYRQDPGLGLRLIYFSYDVKMKEKGDIPEGYSVSREKKERFSLILESASTNQTSMYLCASGPFETGYVEQFFGPGTRLTVL.

The V call is TRBV7-9, the J call TRBJ2-7; possibly TRBD1 for D (5 bases). Germline CDR1 SEHNR, CDR2 FQNEAQ (reference sequence). The ends were cut back, 0 bases at V and 6 bases at J, with 9 bases in the middle. This CDR3 has 13 residues. The CDR3: CASSLAGAGEQYV. CDR3 sequence (DNA): TGTGCCAGCAGCTTAGCAGGGGCTGGCGAGCAGTACGTC.

This clone was seen just once. V and J are TRBV12-3 or TRBV12-4 and TRBJ2-7; D unresolved. This CDR3 is built from 12 residues. V gave up 0 bases and J gave up 4 bases, with 4 bases separating them. CDR3 amino acids: CASSLAPYEQYF. The CDR3 DNA follows: TGTGCCAGCAGTTTAGCTCCTTACGAGCAGTACTTC.

The chain has TRBV28 and TRBJ2-3, with 10 positions matching TRBD2. From germline, CDR1 is MDHEN and CDR2 SYDVKM. The CDR3 loop spans 17 amino acids. V shed 6 bases, J shed 5 bases, and the junction held 14 bases outside the gene matches. The DNA for the CDR3 is TGTGCCAGCAGGTCTAACCCCGGGACTAGCGAGGGAGATACGCAGTATTTT. Protein product: CASRSNPGTSEGDTQYF.

This rearrangement joins TRBV11-3 to TRBJ2-1; 7 bases fit TRBD2. This CDR3 is 15 amino acids long. Trimming at V came to 6 bases and at J to 7 bases, leaving 12 bases not matched to a gene. Germline CDR1 and CDR2: SGHNT and YENEEA. The CDR3 nucleotides read TGTGCCAGCAGACCCCCCGGGGGGACTTGGAATGAGCAGTTCTTC. It yields the protein CASRPPGGTWNEQFF.

The DNA of the CDR3 is TGTGCCACCAGCGGGACTAGCGTCTCGTACAATGAGCAGTTCTTC. Translated: CATSGTSVSYNEQFF. The rearrangement links TRBV24-1 to TRBJ2-1; 10 nucleotides align to TRBD2. J gave up 4 bases and V 7 bases, and 6 bases lay outside the gene matches. The CDR3 loop spans 15 amino acids. The germline gives CDR1 KGHDR, CDR2 SFDVKD.

The chain uses TRBV13 and TRBJ2-2; 9 bases agree with TRBD1. Germline CDR1 and CDR2: PRHDT and FYEKMQ (reference sequence). The CDR3 contains 16 residues. V lost 4 bases, J lost 4 bases, and 7 bases stayed unmatched. This CDR3 reads CASSSQDRGATGELFF. CDR3 sequence (DNA): TGTGCCAGCAGCTCCCAGGACAGGGGCGCCACCGGGGAGCTGTTTTTT.

CDR3 DNA: TGTGCCATCAGTGAGCCGGGACAGGGGAACTATGGCTACACCTTC. Its protein product is CAISEPGQGNYGYTF. The chain is built from TRBV10-3 and TRBJ1-2, with 10 bases identical to TRBD1. The CDR3 is 15 amino acids. V dropped 2 bases and J dropped 2; count of bases not matched to a gene: 2. Germline V gene data show CDR1 as ENHRY and CDR2 as SYGVKD.

The V call is TRBV7-3, the J call TRBJ2-2; 15 bases align to TRBD2. V lost 6 bases, J lost 6 bases, and 8 bases stayed unmatched. The CDR3 totals 17 residues. In germline, CDR1 is SGHTA, CDR2 FQGTGA. The CDR3 nucleotides are TGTGCCAGCAGGCGAGCCGGACTAGCGGGGGGGTCCGGGGAGCTGTTTTTT. Residues: CASRRAGLAGGSGELFF.

In nucleotides, the CDR3 is TGTGCCAGTAGAGCGGGCGGGGTCAGCTCCTACAATGAGCAGTTCTTC. It codes for CASRAGGVSSYNEQFF. This sequence joins TRBV19 and TRBJ2-1, with D maybe TRBD2 (6 bases). The CDR3 spans 16 residues. Between the trimmed V and J ends, which lost 6 bases and 0 bases, there was a span of 15 bases. Germline-derived CDR1 and CDR2 are LNHDA and SQIVND (reference sequence).

The genes are TRBV18 and TRBJ2-5, with 13 bases that match TRBD2. Trimming cost V 0 bases and J 5 bases; bases outside gene matches: 3. CDR3 length: 16 residues. Per the germline V gene, CDR1 is KGHSH and CDR2 is LQKENI. This CDR3 reads CASSPPRLAGGETQYF. The CDR3 DNA reads TGTGCCAGCTCACCACCGCGACTAGCGGGAGGTGAGACCCAGTACTTC.

The gene calls are TRBV5-1 and TRBJ2-2; 7 nucleotides line up with TRBD1. Per germline, CDR1 SGHRS and CDR2 YFSETQ. The CDR3 runs to 15 residues. Trimming removed 4 bases from V and 2 bases from J; junction bases left unmatched: 5. CDR3: CASSLTGTNTGELFF. The CDR3 coding sequence is TGCGCCAGCAGCCTGACAGGGACAAACACCGGGGAGCTGTTTTTT.